This T cell receptor beta chain stems from a study of T cell changes during pregnancy in multiple sclerosis. V was clipped by 8 bases and J by 9 bases; unmatched bases: 11. The CDR3 spans 14 residues. Germline V gene lookup returns CDR1 MNHEY and CDR2 SMNVEV (reference sequence). Clones were read by immunoSEQ multiplex PCR, and TCRdb kept only the in-frame ones, dropping some. The data contain under 35,000 clones, around 90% of them singletons. This material consisted of CD8+ T cells from peripheral blood mononuclear cells, taken before pregnancy. The sequence was collected from a female donor with multiple sclerosis, enrolled in a pregnancy study. The chain combines TRBV27 with TRBJ2-4; the match to TRBD1 covers 9 bases. The CDR3 spells CASGPTGGSGIQYF. CDR3 bases: TGTGCCAGCGGTCCCACAGGGGGCTCGGGCATTCAGTACTTC.